The T cell receptor (beta chain) described here comes from a study of ipilimumab plus nivolumab after autologous stem cell transplantation. Overall study: Typical patient got a handful of ipilimumab doses and about eight nivolumab doses (median).

The CDR3 extends over 14 amino acids. CDR1 and CDR2 (germline): MNHNS, SASEGT. The V gene lost 4 bases and the J gene lost 4 bases, with 11 bases spanning the gap. Checkpoint therapy with ipilimumab 1 mg/kg began 14 to 28 days after transplant. Patients got 3 mg/kg IV nivolumab weeks 1, 4, 7, 10, then biweekly through week 26. TCRdb's copy holds only in-frame clones and misses some; the assay was immunoSEQ multiplex PCR. The table lists around 20,000 clones, around 80% of them singletons. The source was PBMCs, collected in a trial of ipilimumab plus nivolumab as post-transplant consolidation. The receptor was derived from a male donor with diffuse large B-cell lymphoma. V gene TRBV6-1 combines with J gene TRBJ1-3; unclear D gene. The CDR3 DNA sequence: TGTGCCAGCAGTGTCTTGGCAGGCGGAAACACCATATATTTT. Translating gives CASSVLAGGNTIYF.